This TCR beta chain was recorded in a study of cytomegalovirus exposure and HLA in healthy donors. Primers for the PCR totalled 60 Vbeta and 13 Jbeta. Method: immunoSEQ multiplex PCR; TCRdb's copy keeps in-frame clones and lacks some. This repertoire includes over 100,000 clones. J was trimmed by 6 bases and V by 0 bases; bases with no gene match: 21. This CDR3 is 21 amino acids long. The V gene's germline CDR1 is SGHRS and CDR2 YFSETQ. This clonotype originated in a woman aged 40 to 49 in good health and CMV-seropositive. The specimen was PBMCs. V usage is TRBV5-1 and J usage is TRBJ2-5; 12 bases are a match to TRBD2. CDR3 sequence (DNA): TGCGCCAGCAGCTTGGGGGTTTTTTTGACTAGCGGGAGCCTTTATGATCAGACCCAGTACTTC. Encoded protein: CASSLGVFLTSGSLYDQTQYF. Complete variable domain (other parts from reference TRBV5-1 and TRBJ2-5): KAGVTQTPRYLIKTRGQQVTLSCSPISGHRSVSWYQQTPGQGLQFLFEYFSETQRNKGNFPGRFSGRQFSNSRSEMNVSTLELGDSALYLCASSLGVFLTSGSLYDQTQYFGPGTRLLVL.